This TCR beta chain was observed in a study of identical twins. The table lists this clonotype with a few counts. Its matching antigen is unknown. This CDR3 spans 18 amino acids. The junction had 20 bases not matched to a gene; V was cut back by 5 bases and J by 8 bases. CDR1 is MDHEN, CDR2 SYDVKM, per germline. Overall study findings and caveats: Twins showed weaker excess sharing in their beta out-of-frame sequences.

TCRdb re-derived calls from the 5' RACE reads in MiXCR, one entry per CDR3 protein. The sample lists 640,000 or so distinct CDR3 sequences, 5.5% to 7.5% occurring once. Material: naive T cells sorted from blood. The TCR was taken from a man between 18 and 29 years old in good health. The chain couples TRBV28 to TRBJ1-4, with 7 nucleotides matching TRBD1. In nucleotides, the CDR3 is TGTGCCAGCAGTACGCCTTACTTGGACACAGGGGAGTGGGAAAAACTGTTTTTT. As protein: CASSTPYLDTGEWEKLFF.